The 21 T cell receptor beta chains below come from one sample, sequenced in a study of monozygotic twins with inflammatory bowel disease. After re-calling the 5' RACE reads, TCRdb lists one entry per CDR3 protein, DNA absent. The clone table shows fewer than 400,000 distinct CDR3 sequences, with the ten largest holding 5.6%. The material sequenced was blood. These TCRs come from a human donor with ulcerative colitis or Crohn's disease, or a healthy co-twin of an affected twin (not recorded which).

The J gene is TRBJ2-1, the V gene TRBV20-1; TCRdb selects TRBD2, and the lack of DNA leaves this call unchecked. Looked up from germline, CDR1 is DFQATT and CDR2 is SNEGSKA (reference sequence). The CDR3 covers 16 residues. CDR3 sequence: CSARDLGSGGYNEQFF.

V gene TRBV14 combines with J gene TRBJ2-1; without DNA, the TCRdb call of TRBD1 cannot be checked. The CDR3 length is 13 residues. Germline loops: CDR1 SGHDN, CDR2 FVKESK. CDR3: CASSLVGGNEQFF.

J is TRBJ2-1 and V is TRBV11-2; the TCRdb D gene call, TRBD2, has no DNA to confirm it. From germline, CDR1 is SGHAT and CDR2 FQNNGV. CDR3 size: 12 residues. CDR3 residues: CASSPAGYEQFF.

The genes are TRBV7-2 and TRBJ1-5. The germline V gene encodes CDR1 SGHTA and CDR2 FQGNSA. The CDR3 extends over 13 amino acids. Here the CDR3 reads CASAVFGNQPQHF.

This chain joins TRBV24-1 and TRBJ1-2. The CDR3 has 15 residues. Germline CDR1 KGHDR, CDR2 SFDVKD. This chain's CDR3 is CATSDLAGDDYGYTF.

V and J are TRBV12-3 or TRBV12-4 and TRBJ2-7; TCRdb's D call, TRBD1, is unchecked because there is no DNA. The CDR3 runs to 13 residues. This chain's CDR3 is CASTRTGFGAQYF.

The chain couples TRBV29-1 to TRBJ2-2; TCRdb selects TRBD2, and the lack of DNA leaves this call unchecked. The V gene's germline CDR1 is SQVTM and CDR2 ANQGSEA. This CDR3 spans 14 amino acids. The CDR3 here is CSVAPGLAWGELFF.

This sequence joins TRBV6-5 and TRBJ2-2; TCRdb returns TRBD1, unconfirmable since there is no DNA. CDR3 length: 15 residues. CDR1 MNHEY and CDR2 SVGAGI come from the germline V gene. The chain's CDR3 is CASNLGQVNTGELFF.

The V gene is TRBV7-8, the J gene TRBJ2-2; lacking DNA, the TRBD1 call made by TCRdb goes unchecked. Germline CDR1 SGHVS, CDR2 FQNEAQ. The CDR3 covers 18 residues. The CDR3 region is CASSWHQSTGINTGELFF.

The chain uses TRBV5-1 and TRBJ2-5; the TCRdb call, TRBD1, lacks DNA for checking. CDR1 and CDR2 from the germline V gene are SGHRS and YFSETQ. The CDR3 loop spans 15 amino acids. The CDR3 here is CASSSGTGPQETQYF.

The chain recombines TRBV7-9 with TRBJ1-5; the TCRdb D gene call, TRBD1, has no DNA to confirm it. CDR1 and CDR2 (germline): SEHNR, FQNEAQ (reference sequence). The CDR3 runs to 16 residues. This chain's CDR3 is CASSFGARGVGQPQHF.

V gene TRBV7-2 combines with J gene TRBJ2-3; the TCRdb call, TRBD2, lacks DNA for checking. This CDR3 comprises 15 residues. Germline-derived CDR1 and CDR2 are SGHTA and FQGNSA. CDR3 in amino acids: CARSPEGLGPDTQYF. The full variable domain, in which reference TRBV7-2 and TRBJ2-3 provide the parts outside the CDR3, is GAGVSQSPSNKVTEKGKDVELRCDPISGHTALYWYRQSLGQGLEFLIYFQGNSAPDKSGLPSDRFSAERTGGSVSTLTIQRTQQEDSAVYLCARSPEGLGPDTQYFGPGTRLTVL.

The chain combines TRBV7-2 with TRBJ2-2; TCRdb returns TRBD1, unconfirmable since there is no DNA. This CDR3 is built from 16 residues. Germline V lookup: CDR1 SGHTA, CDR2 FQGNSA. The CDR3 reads CASTLWGQPNTGELFF. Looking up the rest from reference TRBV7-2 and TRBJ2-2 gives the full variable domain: GAGVSQSPSNKVTEKGKDVELRCDPISGHTALYWYRQSLGQGLEFLIYFQGNSAPDKSGLPSDRFSAERTGGSVSTLTIQRTQQEDSAVYLCASTLWGQPNTGELFFGEGSRLTVL.

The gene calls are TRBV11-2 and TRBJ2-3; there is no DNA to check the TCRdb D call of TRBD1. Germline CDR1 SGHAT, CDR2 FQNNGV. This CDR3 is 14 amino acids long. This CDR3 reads CASSPGVWTDTQYF.

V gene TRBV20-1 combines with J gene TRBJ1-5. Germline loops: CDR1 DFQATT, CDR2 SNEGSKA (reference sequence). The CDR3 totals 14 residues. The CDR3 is CSARRGSVDQPQHF.

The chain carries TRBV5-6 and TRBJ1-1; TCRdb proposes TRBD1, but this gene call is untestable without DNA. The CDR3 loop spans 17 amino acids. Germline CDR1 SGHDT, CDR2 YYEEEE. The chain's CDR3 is CASSGLDRWQVSTEAFF.

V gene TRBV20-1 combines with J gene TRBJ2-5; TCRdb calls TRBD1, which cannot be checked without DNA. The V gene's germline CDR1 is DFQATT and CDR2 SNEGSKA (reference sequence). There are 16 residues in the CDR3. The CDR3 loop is CSANFRVTPERETQYF.

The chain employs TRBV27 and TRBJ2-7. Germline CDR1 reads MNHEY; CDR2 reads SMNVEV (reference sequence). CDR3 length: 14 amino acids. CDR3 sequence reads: CASSLLSSSYEQYF.

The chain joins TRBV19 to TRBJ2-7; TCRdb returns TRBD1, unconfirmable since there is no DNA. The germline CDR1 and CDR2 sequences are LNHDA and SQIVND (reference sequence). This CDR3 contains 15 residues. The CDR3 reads CASSKEGQGSHEQYF.

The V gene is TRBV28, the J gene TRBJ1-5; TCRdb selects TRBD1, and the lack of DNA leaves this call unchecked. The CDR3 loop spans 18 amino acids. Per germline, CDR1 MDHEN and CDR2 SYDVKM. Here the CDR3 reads CASSGRDRGDYSNQPQHF.

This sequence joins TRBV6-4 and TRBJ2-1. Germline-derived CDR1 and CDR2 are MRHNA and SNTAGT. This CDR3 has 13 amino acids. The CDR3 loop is CASSENRNNEQFF.